Below, 14 T cell receptor beta chains from the same sample are listed, as sequenced in a study of identical twins. Using its own MiXCR run on the 5' RACE reads, TCRdb lists one record per CDR3 protein. The sample includes 1.5 million to 2 million distinct CDR3 sequences, about 30% seen only once; the top ten take less than 0.35%. Sequenced: cord blood. These receptor sequences come from a newborn girl in good health.

The rearrangement joins TRBV10-3 to TRBJ2-1, with TRBD1 matching 7 bases. CDR1 and CDR2 (germline): ENHRY, SYGVKD. J was trimmed by 6 bases and V by 2 bases; bases with no gene match: 4. The CDR3 consists of 14 residues. DNA of the CDR3: TGTGCCATCAGTGAGCCGACAGGGATCAATGAGCAGTTCTTC. It is translated as CAISEPTGINEQFF.

Worth noting for this clonotype: It may be a read error: a sequence one base away is much more abundant. The rearrangement links TRBV7-2 to TRBJ2-3; 7 bases are shared with TRBD1. The CDR3 totals 13 residues. The ends lost 6 bases at V and 6 bases at J; junction bases unmatched: 6. CDR1 is SGHTA and CDR2 is FQGNSA in the germline V gene. CDR3 DNA sequence: TGTGCCAGCAGGACGACAGGGAAGGATACGCAGTATTTT. The encoded protein is CASRTTGKDTQYF.

V and J are TRBV7-2 and TRBJ2-4, with 10 positions matching TRBD2. Germline CDR1 is SGHTA and CDR2 is FQGNSA. This CDR3 has 15 residues. V shed 6 bases, J shed 13 bases, and the junction held 15 bases outside the gene matches. The CDR3 bases are TGTGCCAGCAGTTTTAGCGGGAGGATGATTGGGGAGCAGTACTTC. This translates into CASSFSGRMIGEQYF.

The chain recombines TRBV30 with TRBJ1-2, with TRBD1 as a possible D gene (6 bases). This CDR3 has 12 amino acids. Trimming shortened V by 4 bases and J by 0 bases, and 6 bases separated the two germline ends. Germline CDR1 GTSNPN, CDR2 SVGIG (reference sequence). CDR3 coding DNA: TGTGCCTGGACAGGGGCTAACTATGGCTACACCTTC. This gives the protein CAWTGANYGYTF.

The V gene is TRBV6-1, the J gene TRBJ2-7, with 10 bases fitting TRBD2. The CDR3 sequence is 17 residues long. Trimming removed 5 bases from V and 6 bases from J; junction bases left unmatched: 16. CDR1 is MNHNS and CDR2 is SASEGT in the germline V gene. In DNA form, the CDR3 reads TGTGCCAGCAGTCAACAATCCGGGGGACTAGCGATCGGCGAGCAGTACTTC. It is translated as CASSQQSGGLAIGEQYF.

V is TRBV20-1 and J is TRBJ2-5, with D perhaps TRBD1 or TRBD2 (5 bases each). The J call may be in error: the DNA end matches TRBJ2-7 better. The CDR3 consists of 12 residues. Per the germline V gene, CDR1 is DFQATT and CDR2 is SNEGSKA (reference sequence). The DNA for the CDR3 is TGCAGTGCTAGGGGGACCGATTACGAGCAGTACTTC. Translated: CSARGTDYEQYF.

This clonotype has just a few counts. The rearrangement joins TRBV6-5 to TRBJ2-7, with 9 positions matching TRBD1. Germline loops: CDR1 MNHEY, CDR2 SVGAGI. The CDR3 extends over 14 amino acids. J lost 6 bases, V lost 4 bases, and 7 bases had no gene match. The CDR3 protein is CASSSLRGQGEQYF. The CDR3 DNA sequence: TGTGCCAGCAGTTCCCTTAGGGGACAGGGCGAGCAGTACTTC.

This chain uses TRBV28 with TRBJ2-1, with 7 bases aligning to TRBD1. The CDR3 length is 12 residues. The V segment lost 5 bases and the J segment 14 bases; nucleotides outside the gene matches: 9. The germline CDR1 and CDR2 sequences are MDHEN and SYDVKM. The CDR3 sequence: CASSPRQGIEFF. CDR3 in DNA: TGTGCCAGCAGTCCTCGACAGGGAATCGAGTTCTTC.

The genes are TRBV2 and TRBJ2-1; 9 bases fit TRBD2. Trimming cost V 8 bases and J 7 bases; bases outside gene matches: 3. Germline V gives CDR1 SNHLY, CDR2 FYNNEI. The CDR3 loop spans 12 amino acids. CDR3 amino acids: CASLAGLNEQFF. DNA of the CDR3: TGTGCCAGCCTAGCGGGGTTAAATGAGCAGTTCTTC.

V gene TRBV20-1 combines with J gene TRBJ2-7, with D maybe TRBD1 (6 bases). Germline V gene data show CDR1 as DFQATT and CDR2 as SNEGSKA (reference sequence). This CDR3 has 13 residues. Trimming pared 3 bases from V and 2 bases from J, leaving 11 bases between. The CDR3 here is CSASDRRPYEQYF. In DNA form, the CDR3 reads TGCAGTGCTAGCGACAGGAGACCCTACGAGCAGTACTTC.

This rearrangement joins TRBV4-2 to TRBJ2-7; no reliable D call. V shed 1 base and J shed 7 bases, with 20 bases lying between them. This CDR3 contains 16 residues. Looked up from germline, CDR1 is LGHNA and CDR2 is YNFKEQ. As DNA, the CDR3 is TGTGCCAGCAGCCAAGTACCCACTTACTCCTACAATGAGCAGTACTTC. It yields the protein CASSQVPTYSYNEQYF.

The sample holds a few counts of this clonotype. The chain has TRBV2 and TRBJ2-7, with 11 bases matching TRBD2. The germline V gene encodes CDR1 SNHLY and CDR2 FYNNEI. The V segment lost 2 bases and the J segment 4 bases; nucleotides outside the gene matches: 1. The CDR3 totals 14 residues. Here the CDR3 reads CASSEIAGGYEQYF. The CDR3 bases are TGTGCCAGCAGTGAAATAGCGGGAGGGTACGAGCAGTACTTC.

This chain links TRBV20-1 with TRBJ2-1; the match to TRBD1 covers 7 bases. The CDR3 is made up of 14 amino acids. J gave up 5 bases and V 2 bases, and 6 bases lay outside the gene matches. CDR1 and CDR2 (germline): DFQATT, SNEGSKA (reference sequence). The CDR3 DNA sequence: TGCAGTGCTAGATTCCGGGACAGCAACAATGAGCAGTTCTTC. Translation gives CSARFRDSNNEQFF.

This clonotype was observed at least ten times. This sequence joins TRBV9 and TRBJ2-7, with a weak D call TRBD2 (5 bases). The CDR3 covers 14 residues. V gave up 0 bases and J gave up 0 bases, with 7 bases separating them. Per the germline V gene, CDR1 is SGDLS and CDR2 is YYNGEE. CDR3 nucleotide sequence: TGTGCCAGCAGCGTAGGAAGCGGCTCCTACGAGCAGTACTTC. It is translated as CASSVGSGSYEQYF.